The next 20 T cell receptor beta chains were all read from a single sample in a study of vaccination and CD4 T cells after COVID-19. Sequencing of cultured CD4+ T cell DNA used the Oncomine TCR Beta short-read assay. Using its own MiXCR run on the PCR reads, TCRdb lists one record per CDR3 protein. The sample includes some 11,000 distinct CDR3 sequences, around 70% of them seen just once. Treatment denoted: roughly 11-day PBMC culture with coronavirus spike peptide pools or control peptides (ViraFEST assay). No antigen has been identified for these receptors. The sample consisted of CD4+ T cells from blood, cultured in vitro. The receptors shown here come from a human donor who had recovered from COVID-19.

J is TRBJ1-1 and V is TRBV4-3; TRBD1 might be the D (5 bases). The CDR3 is 14 residues long. V gave up 0 bases and J gave up 9 bases, with 14 bases separating them. In germline, CDR1 is LGHNA, CDR2 YSLEER. The CDR3 loop reads CASSQEPIGGKAFF. The CDR3 nucleotides read TGCGCCAGCAGCCAAGAACCCATCGGGGGGAAAGCTTTCTTT.

The V and J genes are TRBV6-5 and TRBJ1-2; TRBD1 matches at 9 bases. The germline CDR1 and CDR2 sequences are MNHEY and SVGAGI. CDR3 length equals 13 residues. With V trimmed by 6 bases and J by 10 bases, 9 bases remained unmatched. CDR3 region: CASRYDRGEPYTF. CDR3 sequence (DNA): TGTGCCAGCAGATACGACAGGGGGGAGCCCTACACCTTC.

The chain carries TRBV20-1 and TRBJ1-2; the match to TRBD1 covers 9 bases. The ends lost 2 bases at V and 4 bases at J; junction bases unmatched: 5. Per germline, CDR1 DFQATT and CDR2 SNEGSKA (reference sequence). CDR3 size: 14 residues. The CDR3 sequence is CSARPGQGLYGYTF. CDR3 DNA: TGCAGTGCTAGACCGGGACAGGGTCTCTATGGCTACACCTTC.

This clonotype was counted between two and nine times. J is TRBJ1-2 and V is TRBV20-1; possibly TRBD1 for D (5 bases). The CDR3 consists of 14 residues. CDR1 DFQATT and CDR2 SNEGSKA come from the germline V gene (reference sequence). V was trimmed by 5 bases and J by 5 bases, leaving 18 bases between them. CDR3 protein: CSAPPKGRGYGYTF. CDR3 DNA: TGCAGTGCTCCGCCCAAGGGACGGGGATATGGCTACACCTTC.

V gene TRBV7-8 combines with J gene TRBJ1-6, with 8 bases identical to TRBD1. V lost 2 bases to trimming and J lost 9 bases; unmatched junction nucleotides: 9. CDR3 length: 16 residues. CDR1 and CDR2 from the germline V gene are SGHVS and FQNEAQ. In DNA, the CDR3 is TGTGCCAGCAGCTTAATTAATGGACAGGGTGCTTCACCCCTCCACTTT. Protein sequence: CASSLINGQGASPLHF.

The V gene is TRBV28, the J gene TRBJ2-5; D may be TRBD2 (7 bases). The CDR3 totals 14 residues. In germline, CDR1 is MDHEN, CDR2 SYDVKM. Trimming pared 6 bases from V and 10 bases from J, leaving 21 bases between. The CDR3 is CASRTGTNRGDQYF. The CDR3 nucleotides read TGTGCCAGCAGAACCGGGACAAACCGGGGGGACCAGTACTTC.

V usage is TRBV28 and J usage is TRBJ2-7; TRBD1 might be the D (6 bases). Trimming shortened V by 5 bases and J by 0 bases, and 14 bases separated the two germline ends. CDR3 size: 15 residues. Germline assignment: CDR1 MDHEN and CDR2 SYDVKM. The CDR3 coding sequence is TGTGCCAGCAGTCCAATTGACAGGAGCTCCTACGAGCAGTACTTC. It is translated as CASSPIDRSSYEQYF.

The V gene is TRBV27, the J gene TRBJ2-5, with D possibly being TRBD1 or TRBD2 (5 bases each). In germline, CDR1 is MNHEY, CDR2 SMNVEV (reference sequence). The V gene lost 0 bases and the J gene lost 2 bases, with 10 bases spanning the gap. The CDR3 sequence is 15 residues long. The CDR3 sequence: CASSLSGPPQETQYF. The CDR3 nucleotides are TGTGCCAGCAGTTTATCGGGACCCCCTCAAGAGACCCAGTACTTC.

The J gene is TRBJ1-2, the V gene TRBV28, with D maybe TRBD1 (5 bases). V was pared by 7 bases and J by 7 bases, with 10 bases between. Germline CDR1 and CDR2: MDHEN and SYDVKM. The CDR3 loop spans 11 amino acids. In DNA form, the CDR3 reads TGTGCCAGCACCTCAAGGGGTGGCTACACCTTC. As protein: CASTSRGGYTF.

This clonotype was counted a few times. The chain carries TRBV20-1 and TRBJ2-7; 8 bases are a match to TRBD1. The length of the CDR3 is 15 residues. Germline CDR1 reads DFQATT; CDR2 reads SNEGSKA (reference sequence). The J segment lost 2 bases and the V segment lost 0 bases, leaving 6 bases of the junction unmatched. CDR3 amino acids: CSAREFRTGPYEQYF. The CDR3, as DNA: TGCAGTGCTAGAGAATTTAGGACAGGGCCCTACGAGCAGTACTTC.

This clonotype was recorded once. The chain joins TRBV6-1 to TRBJ1-1; 7 nucleotides align to TRBD1. Trimming at V came to 7 bases and at J to 8 bases, leaving 16 bases not matched to a gene. Germline V gene data show CDR1 as MNHNS and CDR2 as SASEGT. This CDR3 region has 15 residues. CDR3 coding DNA: TGTGCCAGCACCACGACTCCCAGGGGGGGAACGGAAGCTTTCTTT. It translates to CASTTTPRGGTEAFF.

V is TRBV7-3 and J is TRBJ2-2, with TRBD1 as a possible D gene (6 bases). Trimming removed 4 bases at V and 6 bases at J, with 9 bases between. CDR1 and CDR2 from the germline V gene are SGHTA and FQGTGA. This CDR3 contains 13 residues. The CDR3 region has the DNA TGTGCCAGCAGCTACAGGGATCCCGGGGAGCTGTTTTTT. Protein: CASSYRDPGELFF.

This chain uses TRBV19 with TRBJ1-2; 7 bases map to TRBD1. The ends lost 4 bases at V and 3 bases at J; junction bases unmatched: 5. Germline V lookup: CDR1 LNHDA, CDR2 SQIVND (reference sequence). This CDR3 comprises 14 residues. CDR3 residues: CASSKTGVDYGYTF. The CDR3 DNA is TGTGCCAGTAGTAAAACAGGGGTAGACTATGGCTACACCTTC.

The genes are TRBV24-1 and TRBJ1-2; TRBD1 aligns across 7 bases. The CDR3 runs 14 residues. Germline V gene lookup returns CDR1 KGHDR and CDR2 SFDVKD. V was clipped by 3 bases and J by 8 bases; unmatched bases: 8. The CDR3 sequence: CATSDGADRKGYTF. CDR3 nucleotides: TGTGCCACCAGTGATGGGGCGGACAGGAAGGGCTACACCTTC.

The chain uses TRBV28 and TRBJ1-1; 7 nucleotides agree with TRBD1. Germline loops: CDR1 MDHEN, CDR2 SYDVKM. Losses at the gene ends were 6 bases for V and 7 bases for J; bases not matched to a gene: 8. The CDR3 sequence is 13 residues long. In DNA form, the CDR3 reads TGTGCCAGCAGCCGACCGGGACAGAATGAAGCTTTCTTT. Its translation is CASSRPGQNEAFF.

CDR3 bases: TGTGCCACCAGCACAGGGGGTCGAGTCGGGGAGACCCAGTACTTC. Amino acid sequence: CATSTGGRVGETQYF. The J gene is TRBJ2-5, the V gene TRBV24-1; 8 bases are a match to TRBD1. CDR3 length: 15 residues. V dropped 7 bases and J dropped 5; count of bases not matched to a gene: 11. Per germline, CDR1 KGHDR and CDR2 SFDVKD.

The rearrangement links TRBV7-2 to TRBJ1-1; D gene unclear. V dropped 6 bases and J dropped 0 bases, with 8 bases sitting between them. The length of the CDR3 is 13 residues. CDR1 is SGHTA and CDR2 is FQGNSA in the germline V gene. Here the CDR3 reads CASRRELNTEAFF. The CDR3 region has the DNA TGTGCCAGCAGGCGAGAACTGAACACTGAAGCTTTCTTT. The full variable domain, its missing parts supplied by reference TRBV7-2 and TRBJ1-1, is GAGVSQSPSNKVTEKGKDVELRCDPISGHTALYWYRQSLGQGLEFLIYFQGNSAPDKSGLPSDRFSAERTGGSVSTLTIQRTQQEDSAVYLCASRRELNTEAFFGQGTRLTVV.

This clonotype was detected only a few times. V usage is TRBV20-1 and J usage is TRBJ2-5, with 12 nucleotides matching TRBD2. J lost 5 bases, V lost 6 bases, and 7 bases had no gene match. The CDR3 extends over 14 amino acids. Germline V gene lookup returns CDR1 DFQATT and CDR2 SNEGSKA (reference sequence). CDR3 coding DNA: TGCAGTGCCCCGACTAGCGGGAGCGCGGAGACCCAGTACTTC. This codes for CSAPTSGSAETQYF.

This chain links TRBV6-2 or TRBV6-3 with TRBJ1-5; 7 positions agree with TRBD1. The CDR3 runs to 15 residues. V was pared by 5 bases and J by 8 bases, with 12 bases of the junction left unmatched. Per germline, CDR1 MNHEY and CDR2 SVGEGT. CDR3 sequence: CASSDSDRALEPQHF. The CDR3 DNA reads as TGTGCCAGCAGTGATTCCGACAGGGCCCTAGAGCCCCAGCATTTT.

This clonotype was observed a few times. The chain carries TRBV20-1 and TRBJ1-5; 7 nucleotides line up with TRBD1. Per the germline V gene, CDR1 is DFQATT and CDR2 is SNEGSKA (reference sequence). The CDR3 is 14 amino acids. V lost 6 bases, J lost 1 base, and 6 bases stayed unmatched. The CDR3 region is CSATRQGSNQPQHF. The CDR3 nucleotides read TGCAGTGCCACCCGACAGGGAAGCAATCAGCCCCAGCATTTT.